This T cell receptor beta chain emerged from a study of T cells in Graves' hyperthyroidism and ophthalmopathy. Study details: Pretreatment peripheral blood was obtained at initial diagnosis. Study conclusions and caveats: Separating ophthalmopathy from stable hyperthyroidism was achieved by a 13 V-J model. Before onset, ophthalmopathy was predicted by the model a median around 6 months earlier.

To note about this clonotype: Its specificity is unknown.

The authors obtained PBMCs from around 11 ml of fresh peripheral blood. Amplified TCR beta CDR3 regions came from RNA transcripts. Carried out on the TCR CDR3, a first-round RT-PCR used the HTBI primer set. TCRdb processed the multiplex PCR reads anew with MiXCR; each CDR3 protein has one entry. The data hold about 480,000 distinct CDR3 sequences, with about 15% observed a single time. The clonotype originates from a young woman with Graves' hyperthyroidism. The sequencing input was blood.

As DNA, the CDR3 is TGTGCCAGCAGTTTCTTGGGACAGGGAGATCAGCCCCAGCATTTT. Its protein product is CASSFLGQGDQPQHF. The chain recombines TRBV27 with TRBJ1-5; 9 bases fit TRBD1. The germline gives CDR1 MNHEY, CDR2 SMNVEV (reference sequence). The CDR3 is made up of 15 amino acids. V was pared by 3 bases and J by 5 bases, with 5 bases of the junction left unmatched.